This entry describes one T cell receptor (beta chain). This clonotype was observed a few times. Its cognate antigen has yet to be identified. Per-base qualities were not stored, and no clone one base away is much larger. In the germline V gene, CDR1 corresponds to SQVTM and CDR2 to ANQGSEA. Reading from cysteine to phenylalanine, the CDR3 counts 15 amino acids. Just the 45-base CDR3 DNA is kept, in frame starting at base 1. V drops 3 bases and J drops 1 base, leaving 13 bases in between. Library preparation employed RT-PCR. Sequencing instrument: Illumina HiSeq 2500. TCRdb trimmed the raw reads at Q25, called clones with MiXCR and kept productive beta chains. Every distinct CDR3 protein forms one entry, paired with its most common genes and DNA. The sample yields over 650,000 distinct CDR3 sequences; roughly 20% were counted once. The top ten clones comprise 11% of the sample. The data derive from a study of response to subunit inactivated influenza vaccine (dated by TCRdb to between 2018 and 2020). Context from the whole study: The study used deep quantitative T cell receptor repertoire profiling to track responses to a trivalent subunit inactivated influenza vaccine. Study-wide findings and limitations: According to the authors, only a limited number of new T cells may be recruited by each seasonal influenza vaccination.

Here the sequenced sample was PBMCs from blood, taken around 5 days after vaccination. The sequence came from a man in his fifties who received an inactivated influenza vaccine. Donor details come from another sample of the same person, matched by shared clones. The chain uses TRBV29-1 and TRBJ2-1, and TRBD2 may be the D gene, going by 6 matching bases. Here is the DNA: TGCAGCGTTGAGGTGGGAGGAGGTTCCTACAATGAGCAGTTCTTC. Its coded protein is CSVEVGGGSYNEQFF.